These 25 T cell receptor beta chains came from one sample sequenced in a study of T cell responses to AZD1222 COVID-19 vaccine. The table came from immunoSEQ multiplex PCR; TCRdb's copy has only in-frame clones and leaves some out. The sample shows about 100,000 clones, around 87% of them seen only once. The sequencing used peripheral blood, collected on day 0 of MenACWY control vaccination. The receptors derive from an adult in good health.

This rearrangement joins TRBV2 to TRBJ1-4; TRBD1 is a possible D gene (6 bases). The V end lost 6 bases, the J end lost 5 bases, and 10 bases lay between the germline ends. CDR3 length equals 13 residues. The germline gives CDR1 SNHLY, CDR2 FYNNEI. CDR3 residues: CASSRTDNEKLFF. CDR3 coding DNA: TGTGCCAGCAGCCGGACAGACAATGAAAAACTGTTTTTT. Looking up the rest from reference TRBV2 and TRBJ1-4 gives the full variable domain: EPEVTQTPSHQVTQMGQEVILRCVPISNHLYFYWYRQILGQKVEFLVSFYNNEISEKSEIFDDQFSVERPDGSNFTLKIRSTKLEDSAMYFCASSRTDNEKLFFGSGTQLSVL.

This sequence joins TRBV28 and TRBJ1-5; unclear D gene. Germline-derived CDR1 and CDR2 are MDHEN and SYDVKM. Trimming stripped 5 bases from V and 5 bases from J, with 13 bases between. The CDR3 is 14 residues long. The CDR3 reads CASSRRGSHQPQHF. Here the CDR3 DNA reads TGTGCCAGCAGTCGGAGAGGGTCCCATCAGCCCCAGCATTTT.

V is TRBV10-3 and J is TRBJ2-1; D possibly corresponds to TRBD2 (6 bases). Between the trimmed V and J ends, which lost 8 bases and 10 bases, there was a span of 21 bases. Per the germline V gene, CDR1 is ENHRY and CDR2 is SYGVKD. The CDR3 loop spans 14 amino acids. CDR3 nucleotide sequence: TGTGCCATCGGCCCGGGACTTAAGTCGACGGAGCAGTTCTTC. It specifies CAIGPGLKSTEQFF.

The chain carries TRBV18 and TRBJ2-3; D may correspond to TRBD1 or TRBD2 (5 bases each). V dropped 6 bases and J dropped 4 bases, with 17 bases sitting between them. The germline gives CDR1 KGHSH, CDR2 LQKENI. The CDR3 loop spans 15 amino acids. CDR3 nucleotide sequence: TGTGCCAGCTCCCAAGCGGTTTGGGGCCCAGATACGCAGTATTTT. It yields the protein CASSQAVWGPDTQYF.

CDR3 residues: CASSQDTLAGDEEQYF. The DNA for the CDR3 is TGTGCCAGCAGCCAAGATACCCTAGCGGGAGACGAGGAGCAGTACTTC. The rearrangement links TRBV3-1 (or the pseudogene TRBV3-2) to TRBJ2-7; 10 bases align to TRBD2. CDR1 LGHDT and CDR2 YNNKEL come from the germline V gene (reference sequence). V lost 0 bases to trimming and J lost 7 bases; unmatched junction nucleotides: 9. The length of the CDR3 is 16 residues.

V is TRBV5-1 and J is TRBJ2-1, with 16 bases lining up with TRBD2. The CDR3 length is 15 residues. Germline V gives CDR1 SGHRS, CDR2 YFSETQ. The ends lost 4 bases at V and 9 bases at J; junction bases unmatched: 4. The CDR3 DNA sequence: TGCGCCAGCAGCGGGACTAGCGGGAGGGCCGCTGAGCAGTTCTTC. Amino acid sequence: CASSGTSGRAAEQFF.

J is TRBJ1-1 and V is TRBV9; 7 bases line up with TRBD1. The CDR3 covers 15 residues. Germline CDR1 reads SGDLS; CDR2 reads YYNGEE. V lost 1 base to trimming and J lost 4 bases; unmatched junction nucleotides: 7. The CDR3 sequence is CASSVQGGSGTEAFF. CDR3 DNA sequence: TGTGCCAGCAGCGTACAGGGGGGTTCGGGCACTGAAGCTTTCTTT.

The genes are TRBV5-1 and TRBJ1-1; D is unclear. From germline, CDR1 is SGHRS and CDR2 YFSETQ. Trimming pared 4 bases from V and 1 base from J, leaving 8 bases between. The CDR3 sequence is 13 residues long. CDR3 DNA sequence: TGCGCCAGCAGCGTCGGTGGGAACACTGAAGCTTTCTTT. Amino acid sequence: CASSVGGNTEAFF.

The rearrangement uses TRBV7-2 and TRBJ2-3; D could derive from TRBD1 or TRBD2 (6 bases each). V lost 5 bases and J 2 bases, leaving 23 bases between the germline ends. This CDR3 comprises 18 residues. CDR1 is SGHTA, CDR2 FQGNSA, per germline. CDR3 coding DNA: TGTGCCAGCAGCCTTGGACTGGGGGGTGGACAGAACACAGATACGCAGTATTTT. It codes for CASSLGLGGGQNTDTQYF.

V is TRBV6-1 and J is TRBJ1-1; D may be TRBD1 (5 bases). CDR3 size: 17 residues. In germline, CDR1 is MNHNS, CDR2 SASEGT. Trimming cost V 3 bases and J 5 bases, with 22 bases left between them. CDR3 bases: TGTGCCAGCAGTGATGGTGGGGCAGGGTCTGGAGGGACTGAAGCTTTCTTT. It encodes CASSDGGAGSGGTEAFF.

This rearrangement joins TRBV6-5 to TRBJ1-2, with D unresolved. Germline V CDR1 and CDR2: MNHEY, SVGAGI. V shed 8 bases and J shed 5 bases, with 9 bases lying between them. This CDR3 spans 11 amino acids. CDR3 sequence reads: CASRLLYGYTF. DNA of the CDR3: TGTGCCAGCCGACTGCTGTATGGCTACACCTTC.

V gene TRBV5-1 combines with J gene TRBJ1-1; TRBD1 is a possible D gene (5 bases). Germline V CDR1 and CDR2: SGHRS, YFSETQ. The CDR3 runs 13 residues. Trimming cost V 7 bases and J 4 bases, with 14 bases left between them. The CDR3 sequence is CASGTEGGTEAFF. CDR3 DNA sequence: TGCGCCAGCGGGACGGAGGGCGGCACTGAAGCTTTCTTT.

This chain connects TRBV15 to TRBJ1-5, with D unresolved. The CDR3 runs to 15 residues. The germline gives CDR1 LNHNV, CDR2 YYDKDF (reference sequence). V dropped 7 bases and J dropped 3 bases, with 16 bases sitting between them. This CDR3 reads CATMMKGWDNQPQHF. In DNA, the CDR3 is TGTGCCACCATGATGAAAGGGTGGGACAATCAGCCCCAGCATTTT.

CDR3 in DNA: TGTGCCAGCAGCTACGGGGGGAGCGGGAGAGGTATCTACGAGCAGTACTTC. It is translated as CASSYGGSGRGIYEQYF. The rearrangement joins TRBV7-9 to TRBJ2-7; the match to TRBD2 covers 8 bases. The J segment lost 3 bases and the V segment lost 4 bases, leaving 14 bases of the junction unmatched. CDR1 SEHNR and CDR2 FQNEAQ come from the germline V gene (reference sequence). This CDR3 has 17 amino acids.

The gene calls are TRBV25-1 and TRBJ1-2; no clear D gene. CDR1 and CDR2 (germline): MGHDK, SYGVNS. Trimming took 4 bases from V and 8 from J, leaving 17 bases between them. This CDR3 region has 14 residues. CDR3 sequence reads: CASSASGRVGGYTF. The CDR3 DNA reads TGTGCCAGCAGTGCCTCGGGTAGGGTAGGAGGCTACACCTTC.

The chain has TRBV5-1 and TRBJ2-7; weak D call: TRBD2 (6 bases). V was trimmed by 0 bases and J by 6 bases, leaving 16 bases between them. The CDR3 loop spans 15 amino acids. Germline lookup yields CDR1 SGHRS and CDR2 YFSETQ. The CDR3 reads CASSLADIGSREQYF. Written as DNA, the CDR3 is TGCGCCAGCAGCTTGGCCGATATCGGGAGTCGCGAGCAGTACTTC.

Only one count was recorded for this clone. The rearrangement joins TRBV30 to TRBJ2-4; possible D gene TRBD2, 5 bases. V was pared by 6 bases and J by 7 bases, with 16 bases between. CDR1 and CDR2 (germline): GTSNPN, SVGIG (reference sequence). This CDR3 has 13 amino acids. CDR3 residues: CACSAGSPNIQYF. In DNA, the CDR3 is TGTGCCTGTTCGGCGGGTAGTCCCAACATTCAGTACTTC.

The chain links TRBV19 to TRBJ1-5; no firm D call. Germline V gives CDR1 LNHDA, CDR2 SQIVND (reference sequence). This CDR3 comprises 15 residues. V was trimmed by 1 base and J by 5 bases, leaving 12 bases between them. The CDR3 loop reads CASSIAPEPDQPQHF. In DNA, the CDR3 is TGTGCCAGTAGTATAGCTCCAGAACCTGATCAGCCCCAGCATTTT.

The CDR3, as DNA: TGTGCCAGCAGCCCCCCAGGGACAGGGGGATACGAGCAGTACTTC. Amino acids: CASSPPGTGGYEQYF. The chain is built from TRBV28 and TRBJ2-7; 11 bases are shared with TRBD1. V was clipped by 6 bases and J by 4 bases; unmatched bases: 8. The CDR3 consists of 15 residues. Germline assignment: CDR1 MDHEN and CDR2 SYDVKM. Full variable domain (rest looked up from reference TRBV28 and TRBJ2-7): DVKVTQSSRYLVKRTGEKVFLECVQDMDHENMFWYRQDPGLGLRLIYFSYDVKMKEKGDIPEGYSVSREKKERFSLILESASTNQTSMYLCASSPPGTGGYEQYFGPGTRLTVT.

The chain employs TRBV19 and TRBJ1-1, with D tentatively TRBD1 (6 bases). V was cut by 1 base and J by 6 bases, with 18 bases left in between. CDR3 length equals 16 residues. Germline lookup yields CDR1 LNHDA and CDR2 SQIVND (reference sequence). The CDR3 nucleotides are TGTGCCAGTAGTATAGGCCCTCGGGGGGCGAGGTCTGAAGCTTTCTTT. Amino acids: CASSIGPRGARSEAFF.

The genes are TRBV9 and TRBJ1-1; 7 bases are shared with TRBD1. J gave up 1 base and V 0 bases, and 15 bases lay outside the gene matches. The CDR3 is 19 residues long. Germline CDR1 is SGDLS and CDR2 is YYNGEE. The CDR3 DNA sequence: TGTGCCAGCAGCGTAGGGAGGCCCTCTATGGGACAGTCGAACACTGAAGCTTTCTTT. Translation gives CASSVGRPSMGQSNTEAFF.

The chain combines TRBV5-5 with TRBJ1-3, with D hard to call. Germline lookup yields CDR1 SGHKS and CDR2 YYEKEE (reference sequence). The CDR3 runs to 14 residues. V shed 3 bases and J shed 0 bases, with 7 bases lying between them. This CDR3 is CASSSDISGNTIYF. The CDR3 DNA sequence: TGTGCCAGCAGCTCGGATATCTCTGGAAACACCATATATTTT.

This clone was seen once. DNA of the CDR3: TGTGCCAGCAGGCGAGCGGGCTCGAACACCGGGGAGCTGTTTTTT. Its translation is CASRRAGSNTGELFF. The chain joins TRBV6-5 to TRBJ2-2; a weak D match, TRBD2 (6 bases). Germline assignment: CDR1 MNHEY and CDR2 SVGAGI. CDR3 length: 15 residues. V was shortened by 6 bases and J by 0 bases, with 11 bases between the two germline ends.

The chain recombines TRBV9 with TRBJ2-1; 9 nucleotides align to TRBD1. J lost 7 bases, V lost 2 bases, and 4 bases had no gene match. CDR1 is SGDLS, CDR2 YYNGEE, per germline. This CDR3 spans 14 amino acids. The CDR3 protein is CASSVWTGANEQFF. The CDR3 DNA reads TGTGCCAGCAGCGTTTGGACAGGGGCGAATGAGCAGTTCTTC.

The V gene is TRBV30, the J gene TRBJ1-2, with TRBD1 identical over 9 bases. V lost 3 bases and J lost 4; bases outside the gene matches: 6. The CDR3 has 14 residues. CDR1 GTSNPN and CDR2 SVGIG come from the germline V gene (reference sequence). CDR3 sequence (DNA): TGTGCCTGGAGCCGGGACAGGGACCTCTATGGCTACACCTTC. Protein sequence: CAWSRDRDLYGYTF.